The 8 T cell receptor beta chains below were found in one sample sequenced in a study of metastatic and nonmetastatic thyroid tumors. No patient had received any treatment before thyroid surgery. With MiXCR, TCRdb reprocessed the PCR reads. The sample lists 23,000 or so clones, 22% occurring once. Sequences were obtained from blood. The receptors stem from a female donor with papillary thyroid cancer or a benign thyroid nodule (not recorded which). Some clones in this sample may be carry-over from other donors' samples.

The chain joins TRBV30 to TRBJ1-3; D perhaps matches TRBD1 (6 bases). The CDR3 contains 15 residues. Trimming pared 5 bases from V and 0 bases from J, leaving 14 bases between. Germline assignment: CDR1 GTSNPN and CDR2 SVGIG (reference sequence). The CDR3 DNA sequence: TGTGCCTGGGGGGGCCTCACCGCCTCTGGAAACACCATATATTTT. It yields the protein CAWGGLTASGNTIYF.

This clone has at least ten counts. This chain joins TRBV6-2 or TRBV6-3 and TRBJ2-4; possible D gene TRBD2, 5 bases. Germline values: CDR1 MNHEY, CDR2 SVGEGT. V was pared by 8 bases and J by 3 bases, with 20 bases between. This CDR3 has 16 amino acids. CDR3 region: CASEVGDGVGKNIQYF. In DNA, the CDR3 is TGTGCCAGCGAGGTCGGGGATGGGGTGGGCAAAAACATTCAGTACTTC.

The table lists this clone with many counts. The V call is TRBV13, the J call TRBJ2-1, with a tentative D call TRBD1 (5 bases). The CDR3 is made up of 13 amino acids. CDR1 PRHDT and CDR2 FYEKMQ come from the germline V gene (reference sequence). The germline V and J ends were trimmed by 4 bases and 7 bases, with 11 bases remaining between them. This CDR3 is CASSWRPGNEQFF. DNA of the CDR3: TGTGCCAGCAGCTGGCGTCCAGGGAATGAGCAGTTCTTC.

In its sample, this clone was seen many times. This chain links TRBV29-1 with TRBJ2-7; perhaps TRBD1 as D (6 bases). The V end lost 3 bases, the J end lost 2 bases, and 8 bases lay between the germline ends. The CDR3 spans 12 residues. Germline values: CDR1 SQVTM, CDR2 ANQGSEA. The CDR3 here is CSVDRGPYEQYF. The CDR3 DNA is TGCAGCGTTGACAGGGGCCCCTACGAGCAGTACTTC.

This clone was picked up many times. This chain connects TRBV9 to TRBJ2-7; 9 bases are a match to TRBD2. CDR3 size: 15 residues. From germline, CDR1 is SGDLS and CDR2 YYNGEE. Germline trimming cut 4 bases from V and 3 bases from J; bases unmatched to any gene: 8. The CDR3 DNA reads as TGTGCCAGCAGCCCTGGTAGCGGGAGTATCTACGAGCAGTACTTC. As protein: CASSPGSGSIYEQYF.

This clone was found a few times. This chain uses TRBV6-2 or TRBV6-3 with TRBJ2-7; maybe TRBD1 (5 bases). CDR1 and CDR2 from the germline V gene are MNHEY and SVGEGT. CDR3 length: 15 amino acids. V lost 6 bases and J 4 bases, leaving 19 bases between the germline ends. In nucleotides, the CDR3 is TGTGCCAGCAGCGAGTCCGCGGCAGGGCGGTACGAGCAGTACTTC. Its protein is CASSESAAGRYEQYF.

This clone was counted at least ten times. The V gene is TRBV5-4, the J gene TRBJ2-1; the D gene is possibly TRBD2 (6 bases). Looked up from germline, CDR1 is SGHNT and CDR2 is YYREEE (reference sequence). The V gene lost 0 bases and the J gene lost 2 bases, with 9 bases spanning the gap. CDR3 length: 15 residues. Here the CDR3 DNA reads TGTGCCAGCAGCTTGGATACGGGGGCCTACAATGAGCAGTTCTTC. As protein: CASSLDTGAYNEQFF.

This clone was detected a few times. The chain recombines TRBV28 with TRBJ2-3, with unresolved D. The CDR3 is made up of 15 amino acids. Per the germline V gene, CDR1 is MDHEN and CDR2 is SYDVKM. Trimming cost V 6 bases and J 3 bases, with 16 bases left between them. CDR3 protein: CASSRCRLGTDTQYF. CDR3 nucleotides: TGTGCCAGCAGCCGGTGTAGGCTAGGGACAGATACGCAGTATTTT.